A selection of T cell receptor beta chains follows, all from one sample in a study of long-term antiretroviral therapy in people with HIV. Repertoires were generated with immunoSEQ multiplex PCR, while TCRdb's copy carries only in-frame clones and drops some. The sample lists approximately 22,000 clones, 84% seen once, with approximately 2.5% in the top ten. The sample here was unsorted PBMCs, taken 3 years after starting antiretroviral therapy. All receptors come from a middle-aged man with HIV. The CDR3 runs from the conserved cysteine through the conserved F or W. The D gene is left open where the match is weak. Only some rows state a clone size, as once, few, many or a class for expanded clones.

v_gene	abundance	d_gene	j_gene	CDR3aa	CDR3nt
TRBV4-3	-	TRBD1	TRBJ2-6	CASSQAGGAGANVLTF	TGCGCCAGCAGCCAAGCAGGGGGCGCTGGGGCCAACGTCCTGACTTTC
TRBV11-2	-	-	TRBJ2-2	CASSFQGWAGELFF	TGTGCCAGCAGCTTTCAGGGTTGGGCCGGGGAGCTGTTTTTT
TRBV7-2	-	-	TRBJ1-2	CASSLGFVYGYTF	TGTGCCAGCAGCTTAGGCTTCGTGTATGGCTACACCTTC
TRBV7-3	-	-	TRBJ1-6	CASSLGSAGMDSPLHF	TGTGCCAGCAGCTTAGGTTCGGCAGGGATGGATTCACCCCTCCACTTT
TRBV29-1	once	TRBD2	TRBJ2-1	CSVGGLAGGNEQFF	TGCAGCGTGGGAGGACTAGCGGGAGGTAATGAGCAGTTCTTC
TRBV7-2	-	-	TRBJ2-7	CASSLDPAGNYEQYF	TGTGCCAGCAGCTTAGATCCCGCGGGGAACTACGAGCAGTACTTC
TRBV4-1	-	TRBD2	TRBJ2-1	CASSRPLAGGSYNEQFF	TGCGCCAGCAGCCGCCCACTAGCGGGGGGGTCCTACAATGAGCAGTTCTTC
TRBV6-5	-	-	TRBJ2-7	CASRRDHSYEQYF	TGTGCCAGCAGGCGGGACCACTCCTACGAGCAGTACTTC
TRBV6-1	-	TRBD1	TRBJ1-6	CASSGPGTGNSPLHF	TGTGCCAGCAGTGGCCCCGGGACAGGGAATTCACCCCTCCACTTT
TRBV7-9	few	-	TRBJ2-7	CASSTGYYEQYF	TGTGCCAGCAGTACAGGGTACTACGAGCAGTACTTC
TRBV7-9	-	-	TRBJ1-1	CASSITGGYMNTEAFF	TGTGCCAGCAGCATAACCGGTGGCTACATGAACACTGAAGCTTTCTTT